This TCR beta chain is drawn from a study of control samples from healthy donors and cancer patients. V shed 4 bases, J shed 1 base, and the junction held 15 bases outside the gene matches. CDR3 length equals 17 residues. Germline-derived CDR1 and CDR2 are GTSNPN and SVGIG (reference sequence). Generated by immunoSEQ multiplex PCR, the TCRdb table keeps only in-frame clones and is missing some. The sample holds 85,000 to 90,000 clones, approximately 88% seen once. This clonotype originated in a woman in her forties or fifties with colorectal cancer. Sequenced input: PBMCs. The rearrangement links TRBV30 to TRBJ1-1, with 7 bases that match TRBD1. CDR3 loop: CAWTPGTAIIANTEAFF. The CDR3 DNA is TGTGCCTGGACCCCCGGGACAGCTATCATCGCGAACACTGAAGCTTTCTTT.